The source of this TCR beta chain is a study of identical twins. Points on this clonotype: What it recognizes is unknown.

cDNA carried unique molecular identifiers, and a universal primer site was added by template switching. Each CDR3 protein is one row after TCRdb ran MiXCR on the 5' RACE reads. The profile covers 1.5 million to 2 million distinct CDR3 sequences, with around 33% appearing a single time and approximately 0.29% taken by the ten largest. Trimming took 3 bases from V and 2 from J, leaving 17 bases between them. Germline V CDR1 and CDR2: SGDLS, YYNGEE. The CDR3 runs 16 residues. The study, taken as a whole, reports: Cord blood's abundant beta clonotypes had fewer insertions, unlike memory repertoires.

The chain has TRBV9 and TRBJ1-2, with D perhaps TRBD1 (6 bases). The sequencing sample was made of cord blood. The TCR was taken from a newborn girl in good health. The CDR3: CASSAERGGPNYGYTF. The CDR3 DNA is TGTGCCAGCAGCGCTGAGCGGGGGGGCCCCAACTATGGCTACACCTTC.